This T cell receptor beta chain was identified in a study of blood T cell repertoires in COVID-19. Sequencing used immunoSEQ multiplex PCR; TCRdb keeps in-frame clones, though not all of them. The sample holds around 42,000 clones, 70% to 85% seen once. V trimming: 5 bases; J trimming: 5 bases; junction bases outside the gene matches: 3. Per the germline V gene, CDR1 is MNHEY and CDR2 is SVGAGI. The CDR3 sequence is 13 residues long. Regarding this clone: The same CDR3 is also encoded by other DNA sequences in this sample.

This sequence originates from a human donor in a cohort sampled during active COVID-19. The specimen was peripheral blood. The chain employs TRBV6-5 and TRBJ1-5; TRBD1 aligns across 7 bases. This chain's CDR3 is CASSPDRDQPQHF. CDR3 nucleotides: TGTGCCAGCAGTCCAGACAGGGATCAGCCCCAGCATTTT.